This entry describes one TCR beta chain. What antigen it recognizes has not been identified. Base qualities were left out, and no much larger clone turns up one base away. This sample is part of a study of T cells in narcolepsy (dated by TCRdb to the late 2010s). For the wider study: Healthy control donors were enrolled in the study alongside patients who had narcolepsy type 1 or type 2 (NT1, NT2). The study used TCR Vbeta sequencing to track clonotypes in blood and CSF while looking for autoreactive T cells in narcolepsy patients that target self-antigens of hypocretin neurons (hypocretin, TRIB2). Study-wide findings and limitations: HCRT-specific and TRIB2-specific autoreactive clonotypes were highlighted in plots that compared CD4+ T cell clonotypes in CSF versus blood from the same patient. Autoreactive clonotypes were reported to be detected serially in the blood of the same patients and of different patients, but not in the blood of healthy controls.

CDR1 MNHNY and CDR2 SVGAGI were looked up in the germline V gene (reference sequence). CDR3 length: 15 amino acids, cysteine to phenylalanine. Only the CDR3 DNA is retained, 45 bases long and in frame from the first base. Clipping removes 5 bases from V and 6 bases from J, with 10 as the unmatched junction base count. To allow TCR Vbeta sequencing and a comparison with CSF CD8+ T cells, memory CD8+ T cells were sorted ex vivo from the blood of patients. Library preparation employed the immunoSEQ multiplex PCR assay. This is the immuneACCESS table as TCRdb keeps it, with only in-frame sequences that have V and J called. A part of the clones is gone; compared with another copy, unresolved V genes explain less than half, and the rest is unexplained. The table for this sample lists around 17,000 clones; 55% to 80% of them were counted only once. The ten most abundant clones make up about 14% of the sample.

This sequence uses TRBV6-6 and TRBJ1-5, with 7 bases in between that match TRBD1. This receptor was obtained from a human donor with narcolepsy. The sample comprised CD45RA- memory CD8+ T cells from PBMCs. In the paper's terms, the cell subset or site label means: memory T cells sorted ex vivo from peripheral blood. The base sequence is TGTGCCAGCAGTGAGGCGGAGGGGGCTGGTCAGCCCCAGCATTTT. It codes for CASSEAEGAGQPQHF.